This T cell receptor (beta chain) stems from a study of cytomegalovirus exposure and HLA in healthy donors. As for this clone: Its cognate antigen is unknown.

CDR3 length: 12 residues. V was clipped by 2 bases and J by 13 bases, with 14 bases between them. Germline values: CDR1 SGHDN, CDR2 FVKESK. Whole-study results and caveats: Later work showed greater clonal expansion in HLA-associated TCR beta chains than in equally common others.

60 Vbeta and 13 Jbeta primers were used in PCR. The table came from immunoSEQ multiplex PCR; TCRdb's copy has only in-frame clones and leaves some out. The table records over 110,000 clones, 65% to 85% of them present only once. The V call is TRBV14, the J call TRBJ1-1, with D possibly TRBD1 on 6 matching bases. This TCR was recovered from a male donor in good health and CMV-seronegative. What was sequenced was PBMCs. The CDR3 spells CASSQRGHRGFF. CDR3 DNA sequence: TGTGCCAGCAGCCAACGGGGACATAGGGGTTTCTTT.